The 21 T cell receptor beta chains reported below all come from one sample, sequenced in a study of beta chain features in type 1 diabetes. All of the isolated RNA was reverse transcribed, so expressed TCRB transcripts were sequenced. Clones were sequenced by immunoSEQ multiplex PCR, and TCRdb holds only the in-frame ones, with some missing. Of roughly 610,000 clones in the sample, roughly 16% are singletons; the top ten hold about 0.087%. What was sequenced was naive CD4+ T cells from blood. These receptors were taken from a man younger than 35 in good health.

This clone came up a few times. The gene calls are TRBV11-2 and TRBJ2-1; D is ambiguous. This CDR3 has 15 residues. V lost 0 bases and J 1 base, leaving 7 bases between the germline ends. Germline V gene data show CDR1 as SGHAT and CDR2 as FQNNGV. The CDR3 protein is CASSLEGKSYNEQFF. For the CDR3, the DNA is TGTGCCAGCAGCTTAGAGGGGAAATCCTACAATGAGCAGTTCTTC.

The genes are TRBV7-2 and TRBJ2-3; no clear D. The V end lost 1 base, the J end lost 0 bases, and 11 bases lay between the germline ends. Per the germline V gene, CDR1 is SGHTA and CDR2 is FQGNSA. CDR3 length: 16 residues. DNA of the CDR3: TGTGCCAGCAGCTTAGTCACGGCTATCAGCACAGATACGCAGTATTTT. As protein: CASSLVTAISTDTQYF.

The chain recombines TRBV11-2 with TRBJ2-4; TRBD1 agrees at 10 bases. CDR3 length equals 17 residues. V shed 3 bases and J 6 bases; nucleotides not matched to a gene: 11. Germline V gene lookup returns CDR1 SGHAT and CDR2 FQNNGV. In DNA, the CDR3 is TGTGCCAGCAGCTTTCCCCTTGGGACAGGGGCAATAAACATTCAGTACTTC. Protein product: CASSFPLGTGAINIQYF.

The rearrangement joins TRBV7-3 to TRBJ2-1; the D gene is possibly TRBD2 (6 bases). The CDR3 sequence is 13 residues long. Per the germline V gene, CDR1 is SGHTA and CDR2 is FQGTGA. V lost 3 bases to trimming and J lost 6 bases, with 9 bases between them. In DNA form, the CDR3 reads TGTGCCAGCAGCTTGCTAGCGAGCAATGAGCAGTTCTTC. Translated: CASSLLASNEQFF.

This clone was detected only a few times. The J gene is TRBJ2-5, the V gene TRBV5-4; 7 bases line up with TRBD1. The V gene's germline CDR1 is SGHNT and CDR2 YYREEE (reference sequence). J lost 2 bases, V lost 0 bases, and 4 bases had no gene match. CDR3 length: 15 residues. The CDR3: CASSLEGGRQETQYF. The CDR3, as DNA: TGTGCCAGCAGCTTGGAAGGGGGCAGGCAAGAGACCCAGTACTTC.

This clone is a singleton in its sample. This rearrangement joins TRBV7-8 to TRBJ1-6; the D gene is possibly TRBD1 (5 bases). The CDR3 covers 17 residues. The V end was cut by 2 bases, the J end by 0 bases, with 11 bases between. Germline V lookup: CDR1 SGHVS, CDR2 FQNEAQ. The DNA for the CDR3 is TGTGCCAGCAGCTTACTAGGGGCAAGCTCCTATAATTCACCCCTCCACTTT. It codes for CASSLLGASSYNSPLHF.

This sequence joins TRBV28 and TRBJ2-3; D possibly corresponds to TRBD2 (6 bases). Germline loops: CDR1 MDHEN, CDR2 SYDVKM. V was cut by 8 bases and J by 1 base, with 13 bases left in between. This CDR3 comprises 14 residues. The CDR3 reads CASSKAGGTDTQYF. The CDR3 region has the DNA TGTGCCAGCTCGAAAGCGGGCGGCACAGATACGCAGTATTTT.

This clone showed up just a few times. This sample also contains other DNA sequences that code for the same CDR3. V usage is TRBV5-1 and J usage is TRBJ2-3; a weak D match, TRBD1 (5 bases). The CDR3 sequence is 14 residues long. Germline CDR1 reads SGHRS; CDR2 reads YFSETQ. Trimming stripped 0 bases from V and 0 bases from J, with 5 bases between. The CDR3 DNA reads TGCGCCAGCAGCTTGGGACAGAGCACAGATACGCAGTATTTT. This encodes CASSLGQSTDTQYF.

The count of this clone is one. V gene TRBV19 combines with J gene TRBJ1-5, with a weak D call TRBD1 (5 bases). The V gene's germline CDR1 is LNHDA and CDR2 SQIVND (reference sequence). The V and J ends lost 6 bases and 7 bases respectively, with 10 bases between them. This CDR3 is 12 amino acids long. CDR3 nucleotide sequence: TGTGCCAGTAGCAAGACAGACCAGCCCCAGCATTTT. It yields the protein CASSKTDQPQHF.

The genes are TRBV5-4 and TRBJ1-1, with D perhaps TRBD1 (5 bases). The CDR3 has 16 residues. In germline, CDR1 is SGHNT, CDR2 YYREEE (reference sequence). The V gene lost 4 bases and the J gene lost 1 base, with 17 bases spanning the gap. Here the CDR3 reads CASSTGHVPSNTEAFF. CDR3 nucleotide sequence: TGTGCCAGCAGCACTGGACACGTCCCCTCGAACACTGAAGCTTTCTTT.

This chain links TRBV28 with TRBJ2-4; possible D gene TRBD2, 5 bases. Germline CDR1 and CDR2: MDHEN and SYDVKM. The CDR3 is 15 residues long. Trimming removed 5 bases from V and 3 bases from J, with 14 bases in between. CDR3 residues: CASSPGSGVKNIQYF. The CDR3 DNA is TGTGCCAGCAGTCCGGGATCTGGGGTCAAAAACATTCAGTACTTC.

This rearrangement joins TRBV11-2 to TRBJ2-1; D gene uncertain. Germline V gene sequence: CDR1 SGHAT, CDR2 FQNNGV. The ends were cut back, 0 bases at V and 6 bases at J, with 3 bases in the middle. CDR3 length equals 12 residues. For the CDR3, the DNA is TGTGCCAGCAGCTTAGAGGTCAATGAGCAGTTCTTC. As protein: CASSLEVNEQFF.

A note on this clone: The junction departs from the called germline gene at one end, perhaps through a read error. This chain joins TRBV28 and TRBJ2-7; possible D gene TRBD1, 6 bases. Germline values: CDR1 MDHEN, CDR2 SYDVKM. The CDR3 loop spans 14 amino acids. The DNA of the CDR3 is TGTGCCAGCAGCAGGACAGAATCCTCCCACGAGCAGTACTTC. Amino acids: CASSRTESSHEQYF.

This clone was detected only a few times. The chain carries TRBV9 and TRBJ1-3; tentatively, D is TRBD1 (5 bases). This CDR3 spans 17 amino acids. The V end was cut by 4 bases, the J end by 0 bases, with 17 bases between. The germline V gene encodes CDR1 SGDLS and CDR2 YYNGEE. For the CDR3, the DNA is TGTGCCAGCAGCTCAGGCCCCTCAGGGATCTCTGGAAACACCATATATTTT. It encodes CASSSGPSGISGNTIYF.

This clone was observed a handful of times. The chain carries TRBV18 and TRBJ1-1; D may be TRBD1 (6 bases). CDR1 KGHSH and CDR2 LQKENI come from the germline V gene. Trimming removed 5 bases from V and 3 bases from J, with 10 bases in between. The CDR3 consists of 13 residues. CDR3 amino acids: CASSTGQYTEAFF. CDR3 nucleotide sequence: TGTGCCAGCTCAACTGGACAGTACACTGAAGCTTTCTTT. The entire variable domain, with the rest obtained from reference TRBV18 and TRBJ1-1, is as follows: NAGVMQNPRHLVRRRGQEARLRCSPMKGHSHVYWYRQLPEEGLKFMVYLQKENIIDESGMPKERFSAEFPKEGPSILRIQQVVRGDSAAYFCASSTGQYTEAFFGQGTRLTVV.

V is TRBV7-2 and J is TRBJ1-5, with 7 bases that match TRBD1. J was trimmed by 6 bases and V by 3 bases; bases with no gene match: 8. The germline V gene has CDR1 SGHTA and CDR2 FQGNSA. The CDR3 is made up of 15 amino acids. The CDR3 DNA follows: TGTGCCAGCAGCTTTGCTAGGGGGCTTAGTCAGCCCCAGCATTTT. It yields the protein CASSFARGLSQPQHF.

J is TRBJ2-5 and V is TRBV7-3, with D possibly TRBD1 on 5 matching bases. Trimming shortened V by 6 bases and J by 4 bases, and 18 bases separated the two germline ends. The CDR3 extends over 15 amino acids. Germline V lookup: CDR1 SGHTA, CDR2 FQGTGA. Here the CDR3 reads CASRPGQGRGETQYF. In DNA, the CDR3 is TGTGCCAGCAGGCCAGGTCAGGGCCGAGGAGAGACCCAGTACTTC.

The chain has TRBV2 and TRBJ2-3, with D perhaps TRBD1 (6 bases). The CDR3 sequence is 13 residues long. CDR1 is SNHLY and CDR2 is FYNNEI in the germline V gene. Trimming took 6 bases from V and 8 from J, leaving 15 bases between them. CDR3 sequence reads: CASSRTESGTQYF. The CDR3 DNA follows: TGTGCCAGCAGCAGGACAGAATCGGGTACGCAGTATTTT.

Regarding this clone: Other DNA sequences of this sample code for an identical CDR3. The rearrangement uses TRBV4-3 and TRBJ2-7; D gene uncertain. Germline V gives CDR1 LGHNA, CDR2 YSLEER. V was pared by 0 bases and J by 3 bases, with 6 bases between. This CDR3 has 13 residues. The CDR3 region has the DNA TGCGCCAGCAGCCAAGATCGTAGCTACGAGCAGTACTTC. Residues: CASSQDRSYEQYF.

This clone has more than one count but fewer than ten. The chain is built from TRBV2 and TRBJ1-1; D might be TRBD1 (6 bases). CDR1 is SNHLY, CDR2 FYNNEI, per germline. This CDR3 is built from 15 residues. The V and J ends lost 1 base and 7 bases respectively, with 16 bases between them. The CDR3 protein is CASSEVPRQGHEAFF. The CDR3 bases are TGTGCCAGCAGTGAAGTTCCAAGGCAGGGGCATGAAGCTTTCTTT.

The V gene is TRBV29-1, the J gene TRBJ1-1; D possibly corresponds to TRBD1 (6 bases). The CDR3 contains 16 residues. Trimming pared 0 bases from V and 1 base from J, leaving 15 bases between. Germline V gene lookup returns CDR1 SQVTM and CDR2 ANQGSEA. The CDR3 region is CSVEDQGGKENTEAFF. CDR3 in DNA: TGCAGCGTTGAAGATCAAGGGGGGAAAGAGAACACTGAAGCTTTCTTT.